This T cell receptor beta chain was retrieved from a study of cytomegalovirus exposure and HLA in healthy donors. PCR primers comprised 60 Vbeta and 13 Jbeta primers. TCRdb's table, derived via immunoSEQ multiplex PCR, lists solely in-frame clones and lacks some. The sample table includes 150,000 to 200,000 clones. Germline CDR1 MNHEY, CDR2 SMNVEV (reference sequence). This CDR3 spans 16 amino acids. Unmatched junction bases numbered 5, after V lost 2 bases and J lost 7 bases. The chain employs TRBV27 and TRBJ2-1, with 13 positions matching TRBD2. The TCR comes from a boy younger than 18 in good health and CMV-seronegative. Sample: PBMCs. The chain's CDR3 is CASSLGGTSGVNEQFF. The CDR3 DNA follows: TGTGCCAGCAGTTTAGGTGGGACTAGCGGGGTGAATGAGCAGTTCTTC.